The rows below give T cell receptor beta chains drawn from one sample of a study of cytomegalovirus exposure and HLA in healthy donors. TCRdb's copy holds only in-frame clones and misses some; the assay was immunoSEQ multiplex PCR. The table includes 150,000 or so clones, over 65% detected once. The material sequenced was PBMCs. The receptor source for this set is a woman between 40 and 55 years old in good health and CMV-seronegative. Each CDR3 is given with its conserved first and last residue. Each record gives: V gene, J gene, CDR3 protein.

TRBV29-1	TRBJ2-1	CSVDWGLYNEQFF
TRBV11-2	TRBJ2-5	CASSLGPGETQYF
TRBV9	TRBJ1-1	CASSVGGPRNTEAFF
TRBV5-1	TRBJ2-2	CASSGGTGNTGELFF
TRBV7-7	TRBJ2-6	CATAQGFLENSGANVLTF
TRBV11-3	TRBJ2-7	CASSTREGSSYEQYF
TRBV28	TRBJ1-2	CASSLGLEWRDGYTF
TRBV2	TRBJ1-1	CASKWEGGEAFF
TRBV11-3	TRBJ2-1	CASSRTSGDYNEQFF
TRBV20-1	TRBJ2-5	CSADRVETQYF
TRBV5-4	TRBJ1-2	CASMPTGGWLGGYTF
TRBV5-1	TRBJ2-3	CASSSAGGMRTDTQYF
TRBV10-3	TRBJ1-4	CAISADSNEKLFF
TRBV5-1	TRBJ2-5	CASSLAPHETQYF
TRBV11-3	TRBJ1-1	CASSPDRGQAFF
TRBV6-4	TRBJ1-2	CASSRGQGDGYTF
TRBV4-1	TRBJ2-3	CASSQPRDGDTQYF
TRBV11-2	TRBJ1-3	CASSLATGLNTIYF
TRBV30	TRBJ2-3	CAWTPGSTDTQYF
TRBV9	TRBJ2-1	CASSVGSRGGISEQFF
TRBV6-1	TRBJ2-3	CASSPQTGGSDTQYF
TRBV30	TRBJ1-5	CAWSRGGEQPQHF
TRBV2	TRBJ2-1	CASRAGLGLGYNEQFF
TRBV6-1	TRBJ2-1	CASSDEGASYNEQFF
TRBV9	TRBJ2-5	CASSPRTAQETQYF
TRBV6-1	TRBJ1-5	CASSEGVGWEAQHF